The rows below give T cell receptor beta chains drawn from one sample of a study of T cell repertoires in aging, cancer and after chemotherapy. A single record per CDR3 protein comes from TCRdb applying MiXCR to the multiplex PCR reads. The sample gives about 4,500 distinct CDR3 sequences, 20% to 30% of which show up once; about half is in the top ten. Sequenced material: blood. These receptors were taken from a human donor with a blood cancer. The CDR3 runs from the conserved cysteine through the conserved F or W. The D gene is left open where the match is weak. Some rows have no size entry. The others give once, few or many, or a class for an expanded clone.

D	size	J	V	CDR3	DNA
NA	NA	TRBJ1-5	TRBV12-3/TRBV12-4	CASSPSGFDQPQHF	TGTGCCAGCAGCCCCTCGGGATTTGATCAGCCCCAGCATTTT
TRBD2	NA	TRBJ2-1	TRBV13	CASSPTSGRANEQFF	TGCGCCAGCAGTCCAACTAGCGGGAGGGCCAATGAGCAGTTCTTC
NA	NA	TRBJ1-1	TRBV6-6	CASSYSENTEAFF	TGTGCCAGCAGTTACTCGGAGAACACTGAAGCTTTCTTT
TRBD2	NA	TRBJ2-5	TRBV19	CAARGVAGQETQYF	TGTGCCGCACGAGGGGTAGCGGGGCAAGAGACCCAGTACTTC
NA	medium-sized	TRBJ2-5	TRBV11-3	CASSPRWGQETQYF	TGTGCCAGCAGCCCCCGGTGGGGGCAAGAGACCCAGTACTTC
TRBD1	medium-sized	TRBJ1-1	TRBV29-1	CSDGQGINTEAFF	TGCAGCGACGGACAGGGAATCAACACTGAAGCTTTCTTT
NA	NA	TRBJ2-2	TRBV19	CASSIKEPSTGELFF	TGTGCCAGTAGTATTAAGGAGCCCTCGACCGGGGAGCTGTTTTTT
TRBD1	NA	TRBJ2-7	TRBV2	CASRDRGEQYF	TGTGCCAGCAGGGACAGGGGCGAGCAGTACTTC
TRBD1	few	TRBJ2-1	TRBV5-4	CASSFRGRAQNEQFF	TGTGCCAGCAGCTTCAGGGGGCGGGCGCAAAATGAGCAGTTCTTC
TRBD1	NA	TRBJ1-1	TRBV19	CASSPPGQALEAFF	TGTGCCAGTAGTCCACCGGGACAGGCTTTAGAAGCTTTCTTT
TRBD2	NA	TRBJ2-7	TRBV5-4	CASSFEAGGSYEQYF	TGTGCCAGCAGCTTTGAAGCGGGAGGTTCCTACGAGCAGTACTTC
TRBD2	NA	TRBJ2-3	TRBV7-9	CASSPLKREPGITDTQYF	TGTGCCAGCAGTCCACTGAAGCGGGAGCCCGGGATCACAGATACGCAGTATTTT
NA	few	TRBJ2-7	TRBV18	CASSSEAPSYEQYF	TGTGCCAGCTCATCAGAAGCACCATCCTACGAGCAGTACTTC
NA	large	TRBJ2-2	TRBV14	CASSQDRVGELFF	TGTGCCAGCAGCCAAGATAGAGTAGGGGAGCTGTTTTTT
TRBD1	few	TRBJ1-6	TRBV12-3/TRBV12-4	CASTQTGGSYSPLHF	TGTGCCAGCACCCAGACAGGGGGCTCCTATTCACCCCTCCACTTT
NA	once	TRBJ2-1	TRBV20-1	CSASDELAYEQFF	TGCAGTGCTAGCGATGAACTAGCTTATGAGCAGTTCTTC
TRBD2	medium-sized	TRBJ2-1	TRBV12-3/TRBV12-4	CASSFASGSNEQFF	TGTGCCAGCAGTTTTGCTAGCGGGAGCAATGAGCAGTTCTTC
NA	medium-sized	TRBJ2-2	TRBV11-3	CASKQTNTGELFF	TGTGCCAGCAAACAGACGAACACCGGGGAGCTGTTTTTT
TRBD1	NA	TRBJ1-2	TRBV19	CASSPPQGARCYTF	TGTGCCAGCTCCCCCCCACAGGGGGCTCGGTGCTACACCTTC
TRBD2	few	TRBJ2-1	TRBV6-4	CASSDEVGGPGEQFF	TGTGCCAGCAGTGACGAGGTGGGAGGGCCGGGTGAGCAGTTCTTC
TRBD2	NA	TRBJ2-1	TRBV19	CASSIGLPGASGDNEQFF	TGTGCCAGTAGTATAGGTCTCCCGGGGGCTAGCGGGGACAATGAGCAGTTCTTC
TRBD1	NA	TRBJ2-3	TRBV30	CAWSTGGTYSTDTQYF	TGTGCCTGGAGTACAGGGGGGACTTATAGCACAGATACGCAGTATTTT
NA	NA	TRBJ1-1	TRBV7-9	CASSLLETEAFF	TGTGCCAGCAGCTTATTGGAGACTGAAGCTTTCTTT
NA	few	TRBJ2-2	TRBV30	CAWSLGSGNTGELFF	TGTGCCTGGAGTCTGGGGTCAGGAAACACCGGGGAGCTGTTTTTT
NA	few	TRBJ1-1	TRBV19	CASRSAEITEAFF	TGTGCCAGTAGGTCGGCCGAGATCACTGAAGCTTTCTTT
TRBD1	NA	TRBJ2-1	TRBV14	CASSQDWGTGGRDNEQFF	TGTGCCAGCAGCCAAGATTGGGGAACAGGGGGCCGAGACAATGAGCAGTTCTTC
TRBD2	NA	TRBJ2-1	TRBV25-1	CASSESGTSGVTYNEQFF	TGTGCCAGCAGTGAATCGGGGACTAGCGGGGTTACCTACAATGAGCAGTTCTTC
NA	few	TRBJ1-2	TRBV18	CASSPFDAGGYGYTF	TGTGCCAGCTCACCTTTCGACGCCGGCGGCTATGGCTACACCTTC
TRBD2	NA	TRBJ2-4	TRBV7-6	CASSPGLAGVERVKNIQYF	TGTGCCAGCAGCCCCGGACTAGCGGGAGTGGAAAGGGTCAAAAACATTCAGTACTTC
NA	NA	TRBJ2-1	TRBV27	CASSSTNTGTLFF	TGTGCCAGCAGCTCGACCAATACCGGGACCCTGTTCTTC
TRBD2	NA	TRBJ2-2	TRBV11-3	CASSDAGGNTGELFF	TGTGCCAGCAGCGATGCGGGGGGGAACACCGGGGAGCTGTTTTTT